This TCR beta chain was obtained from a study of T cells in Graves' hyperthyroidism and ophthalmopathy. Authors of the study amplified TCR beta CDR3 regions from RNA transcripts. Carried out on the TCR CDR3, a first-round RT-PCR used the HTBI primer set. Each CDR3 protein is one row after TCRdb ran MiXCR on the multiplex PCR reads. The data contain roughly 360,000 distinct CDR3 sequences, roughly 13% of them singletons. This clonotype was seen a handful of times. Patients aged 18 to 65 had newly diagnosed hyperthyroidism lasting under 2 months. Diagnoses were made from clinical symptoms, serum measures (thyroxine and TRAb), thyroid ultrasound and orbital computed tomography. The germline gives CDR1 MNHEY, CDR2 SVGEGT. Trimming removed 5 bases from V and 13 bases from J; junction bases left unmatched: 5. The CDR3 sequence is 12 residues long.

The sample was blood. This receptor was taken from a man under 40 with Graves' hyperthyroidism that later progressed to Graves' ophthalmopathy. The chain uses TRBV6-2 or TRBV6-3 and TRBJ1-4; 9 bases are shared with TRBD1. CDR3 region: CASSPGTGRLFF. CDR3 DNA sequence: TGTGCCAGCAGTCCCGGGACAGGGCGACTGTTTTTT.